This T cell receptor (beta chain) was recovered during a study of shared clonotypes between healthy human individuals (dated by TCRdb to about 2020). About the investigation overall: A couple of women and three men aged 18 to 49 years were included in the cohort. Per donor, three plates each were used for CD4 naive and CD4 memory, two for CD8 naive, and one for CD8 memory. The study deeply sequenced blood TCR repertoires of about 5 healthy adults to estimate repertoire size and the extent of clonotype sharing between individuals. To increase sequencing depth and limit assay-specific biases, TCR repertoire library preparation and sequencing were carried out by different laboratories using diverse techniques. Per donor, leukapheresis produced somewhere between about 0.9 and 9.5 billion PBMCs. Results the study describes overall, beyond this receptor: Compared with non-shared clonotypes, clonotypes shared by all four sorted-subset donors had higher generation probabilities. When four donors were compared, the shared fraction of clonotypes was around 5% for naive CD4, around 4% for naive CD8, more than 2% for memory CD4, and about 0.36% for memory CD8. The genetic and exposure-history diversity represented was limited by the small number of donors. Rarefaction of sorted-subset datasets indicated incomplete sequencing despite the large sequencing depth. Naive subsets generally had larger estimated clonotype richness than memory subsets. Based on pairwise subsampling, the degree of clonotype sharing among donors was expected to be affected by sequencing depth. Sampling was limited to blood, and TCR repertoires in tissue likely differ from TCR repertoires in blood.

Donors were healthy HIV-negative adults with no recently reported acute infections or vaccinations. Every donor was a Caucasian adult residing in Nashville, Tennessee, USA. Magnetic negative selection was used to enrich CD4+ T cells, after which naive cells were positively selected on CD45RA and the negative fraction became the memory subset. After blood collection by leukapheresis, PBMCs were isolated using Ficoll-Histopaque density gradient centrifugation and then cryopreserved in the vapor phase of liquid nitrogen. Analytical flow cytometry was used to check the purity and quantity of every magnetically sorted T cell population. From each sorted fraction, genomic DNA was isolated and quantified by UV absorbance on a Nanodrop 2000c. Trimmed from V: 1 base; trimmed from J: 4 bases; junction bases lacking a gene match: 9. The CDR3 has 16 amino acids, counting the end cysteine and phenylalanine. Only the CDR3 portion is preserved as DNA: 48 bases, with reading frame beginning at the first base. The germline V gene gives CDR1 as KGHSH and CDR2 as LQKENI.

TCR CDR3 regions were amplified from genomic DNA by multiplex PCR using the deep immunoSEQ assay. Extracted genomic DNA from each cell subset was distributed evenly across all wells of several immunoSEQ 96-well plates, and each plate was treated as a replicate. For sorted subsets, around 200 ng genomic DNA, equal to tens of thousands of T cell genomes, was loaded into each replicate PCR. Purified libraries were quantified with a Qubit 3.0 fluorometer, sized on a Bioanalyzer 2100, and re-quantified with the KAPA Library Quantification kit. Every immunoSEQ 96-well plate was sequenced on a dedicated single-read 150-cycle Illumina NextSeq 550 flow cell. In the source study's methods: Because the immunoSEQ output included only junctional sequences and no quality scores, the filtering could not be the same as the filtering used for full-length reads. Sequences were annotated with PyIR, a Python wrapper for IgBLAST v1.9, using IMGT germline references to assign V/J genes and CDR3. Reads were filtered out if the reads had weak V/J assignments (E-value above 1e-6), no CDR3, stop codons, out-of-frame junctions, or ambiguous translated residues. V3J clonotypes were defined by identical inferred V gene, J gene, and CDR3 amino acid sequence. The percentage overlap between two repertoires was calculated by dividing the number of shared unique clonotypes by the size of the smaller repertoire. RTK rarefaction, the Chao1 estimator, and Recon v2.1 estimates of unobserved clonotypes were used to assess repertoire richness. OLGA was used to compute generation probabilities for all TCRbeta clonotypes that the gDNA method yielded from four donors. TCRdb stores this immuneACCESS table with in-frame sequences only. Part of the clones is absent; in the studies checked, under half of the shortfall reflects unresolved V genes, and no reason is known for the rest. The DNA was the basis for D and trimming; V, J and clone size are from that table. The sample has 2 million to 3 million clones on record, 80% to 95% of them singletons. Of the sample, about 0.34% is held by the ten largest clones.

For this clone: What this receptor recognizes is not known. No quality values exist for individual bases; no much larger clone is one base distant.

This TCR was sampled from a man younger than 30 in good health. Some clones in this sample may be carry-over from other donors' samples. Recombination joined TRBV18 with TRBJ1-1; 7 of the junction bases match TRBD1. The material sequenced was naive CD4+ T cells from PBMCs. In the paper's terms, the cell subset or site label means: CD45RA+ positively selected. DNA sequence: TGTGCCAGCTCACCACTAGCCTTACAGGGGAGCACTGAAGCTTTCTTT. Its translation reads: CASSPLALQGSTEAFF.